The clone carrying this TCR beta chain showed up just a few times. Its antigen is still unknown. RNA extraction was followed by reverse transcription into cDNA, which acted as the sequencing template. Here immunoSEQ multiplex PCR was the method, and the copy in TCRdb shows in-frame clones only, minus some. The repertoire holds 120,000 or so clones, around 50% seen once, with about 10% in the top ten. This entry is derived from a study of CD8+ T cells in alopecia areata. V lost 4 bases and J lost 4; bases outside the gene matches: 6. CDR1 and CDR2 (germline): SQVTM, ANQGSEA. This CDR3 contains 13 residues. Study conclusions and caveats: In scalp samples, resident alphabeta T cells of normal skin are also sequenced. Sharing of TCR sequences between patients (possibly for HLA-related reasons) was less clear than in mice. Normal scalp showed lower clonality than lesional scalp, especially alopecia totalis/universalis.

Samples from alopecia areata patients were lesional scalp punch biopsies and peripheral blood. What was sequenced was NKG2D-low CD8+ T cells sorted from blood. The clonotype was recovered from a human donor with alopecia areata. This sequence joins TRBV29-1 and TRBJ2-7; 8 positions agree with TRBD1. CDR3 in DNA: TGCAGCGTTGGACAGGGGATTGGGTACGAGCAGTACTTC. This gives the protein CSVGQGIGYEQYF.